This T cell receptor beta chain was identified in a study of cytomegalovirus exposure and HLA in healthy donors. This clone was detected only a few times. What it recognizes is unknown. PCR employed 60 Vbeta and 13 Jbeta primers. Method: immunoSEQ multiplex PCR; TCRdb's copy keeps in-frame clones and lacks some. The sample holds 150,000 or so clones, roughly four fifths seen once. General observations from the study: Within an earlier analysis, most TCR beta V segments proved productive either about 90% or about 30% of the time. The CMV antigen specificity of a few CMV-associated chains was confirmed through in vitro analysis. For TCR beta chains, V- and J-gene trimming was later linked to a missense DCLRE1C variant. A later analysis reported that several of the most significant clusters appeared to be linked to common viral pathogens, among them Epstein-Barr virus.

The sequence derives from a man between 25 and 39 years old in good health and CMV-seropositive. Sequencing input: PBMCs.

The CDR3 bases are TGCAGCGCGGGAGGGACAGGGAATGAAAAACTGTTTTTT. This gives the protein CSAGGTGNEKLFF. The V and J genes are TRBV29-1 and TRBJ1-4; 9 positions match TRBD1. Germline V gives CDR1 SQVTM, CDR2 ANQGSEA. CDR3 length equals 13 residues. Germline trimming cut 7 bases from V and 5 bases from J; bases unmatched to any gene: 5.